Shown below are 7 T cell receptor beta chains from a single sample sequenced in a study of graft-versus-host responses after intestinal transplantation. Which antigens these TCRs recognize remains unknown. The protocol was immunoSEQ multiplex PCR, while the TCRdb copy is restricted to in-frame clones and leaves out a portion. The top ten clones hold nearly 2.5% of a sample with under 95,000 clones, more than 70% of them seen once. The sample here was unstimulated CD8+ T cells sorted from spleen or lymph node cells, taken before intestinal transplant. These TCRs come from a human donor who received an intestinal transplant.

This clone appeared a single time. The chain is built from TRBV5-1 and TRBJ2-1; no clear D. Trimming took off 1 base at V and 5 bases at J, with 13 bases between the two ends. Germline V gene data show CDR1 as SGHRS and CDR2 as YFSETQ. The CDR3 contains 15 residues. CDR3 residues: CASSLLGPDNNEQFF. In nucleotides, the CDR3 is TGCGCCAGCAGCTTGCTAGGTCCAGATAACAATGAGCAGTTCTTC. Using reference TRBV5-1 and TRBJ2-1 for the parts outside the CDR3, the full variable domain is KAGVTQTPRYLIKTRGQQVTLSCSPISGHRSVSWYQQTPGQGLQFLFEYFSETQRNKGNFPGRFSGRQFSNSRSEMNVSTLELGDSALYLCASSLLGPDNNEQFFGPGTRLTVL.

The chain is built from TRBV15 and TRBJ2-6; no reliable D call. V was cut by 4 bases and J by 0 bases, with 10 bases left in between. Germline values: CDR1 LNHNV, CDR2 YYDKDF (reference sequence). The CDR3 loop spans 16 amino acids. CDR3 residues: CATSTLVLSGANVLTF. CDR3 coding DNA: TGTGCCACCAGCACCCTCGTCCTCTCTGGGGCCAACGTCCTGACTTTC.

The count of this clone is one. This chain's CDR3 is CATSREERLEAFF. The CDR3 nucleotides read TGTGCCACCAGCAGAGAGGAGCGACTTGAAGCTTTCTTT. The chain links TRBV15 to TRBJ1-1; D is ambiguous. The ends were cut back, 0 bases at V and 7 bases at J, with 9 bases in the middle. Germline V gives CDR1 LNHNV, CDR2 YYDKDF (reference sequence). This CDR3 comprises 13 residues.

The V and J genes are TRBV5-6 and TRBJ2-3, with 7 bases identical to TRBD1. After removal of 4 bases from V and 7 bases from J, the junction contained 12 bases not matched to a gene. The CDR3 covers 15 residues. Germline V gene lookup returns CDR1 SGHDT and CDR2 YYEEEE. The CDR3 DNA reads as TGTGCCAGCAGCCACAGGGGTCCCCCAAGATATACGCAGTATTTT. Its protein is CASSHRGPPRYTQYF.

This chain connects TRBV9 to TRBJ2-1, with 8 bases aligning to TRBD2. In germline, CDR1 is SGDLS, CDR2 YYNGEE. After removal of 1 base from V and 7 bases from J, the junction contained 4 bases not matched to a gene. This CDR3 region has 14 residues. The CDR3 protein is CASSVRGGENEQFF. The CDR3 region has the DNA TGTGCCAGCAGCGTACGGGGGGGCGAGAATGAGCAGTTCTTC.

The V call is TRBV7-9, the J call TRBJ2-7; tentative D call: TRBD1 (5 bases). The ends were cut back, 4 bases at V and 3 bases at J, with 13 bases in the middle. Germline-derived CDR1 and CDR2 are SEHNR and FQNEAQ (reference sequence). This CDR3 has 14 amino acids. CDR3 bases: TGTGCCAGCAGCTCCGACAGTCTACTCTACGAGCAGTACTTC. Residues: CASSSDSLLYEQYF.

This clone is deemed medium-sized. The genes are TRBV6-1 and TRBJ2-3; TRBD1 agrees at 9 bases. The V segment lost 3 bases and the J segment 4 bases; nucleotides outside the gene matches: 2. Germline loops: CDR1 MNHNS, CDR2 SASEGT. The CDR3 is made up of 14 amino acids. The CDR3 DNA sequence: TGTGCCAGCAGTGAGGGACAGGGCGCAGATACGCAGTATTTT. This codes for CASSEGQGADTQYF.